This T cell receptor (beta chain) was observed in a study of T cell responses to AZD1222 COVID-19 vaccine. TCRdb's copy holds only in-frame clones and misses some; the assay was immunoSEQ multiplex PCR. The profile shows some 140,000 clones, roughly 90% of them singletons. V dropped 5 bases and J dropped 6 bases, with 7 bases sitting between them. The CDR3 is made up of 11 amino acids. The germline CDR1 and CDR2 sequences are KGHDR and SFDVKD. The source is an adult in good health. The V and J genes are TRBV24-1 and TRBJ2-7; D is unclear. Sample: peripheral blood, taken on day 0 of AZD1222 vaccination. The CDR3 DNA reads TGTGCCACCAGTGTCCTGGGCGAGCAGTACTTC. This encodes CATSVLGEQYF.